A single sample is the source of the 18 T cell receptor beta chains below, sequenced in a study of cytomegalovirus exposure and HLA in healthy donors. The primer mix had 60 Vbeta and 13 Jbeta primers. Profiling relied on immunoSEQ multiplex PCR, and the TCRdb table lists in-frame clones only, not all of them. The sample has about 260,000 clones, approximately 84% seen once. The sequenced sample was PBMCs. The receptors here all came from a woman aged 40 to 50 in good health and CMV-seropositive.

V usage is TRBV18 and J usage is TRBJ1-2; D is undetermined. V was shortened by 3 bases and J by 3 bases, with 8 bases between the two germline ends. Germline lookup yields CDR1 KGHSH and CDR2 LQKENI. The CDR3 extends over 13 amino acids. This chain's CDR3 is CASSPALDYGYTF. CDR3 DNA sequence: TGTGCCAGCTCACCGGCCCTGGACTATGGCTACACCTTC.

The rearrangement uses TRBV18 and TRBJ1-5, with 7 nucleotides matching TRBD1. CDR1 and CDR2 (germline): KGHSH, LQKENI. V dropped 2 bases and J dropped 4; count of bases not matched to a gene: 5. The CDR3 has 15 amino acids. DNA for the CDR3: TGTGCCAGCTCACCAGGACAGGTGGGGAATCAGCCCCAGCATTTT. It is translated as CASSPGQVGNQPQHF.

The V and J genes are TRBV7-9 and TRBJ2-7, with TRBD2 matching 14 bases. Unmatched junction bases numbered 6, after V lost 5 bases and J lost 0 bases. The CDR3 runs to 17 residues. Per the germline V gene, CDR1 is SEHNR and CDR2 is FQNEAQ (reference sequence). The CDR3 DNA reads TGTGCCAGCAGCCCTGGGACTAGCGGGAGTCTCTCCTACGAGCAGTACTTC. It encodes CASSPGTSGSLSYEQYF.

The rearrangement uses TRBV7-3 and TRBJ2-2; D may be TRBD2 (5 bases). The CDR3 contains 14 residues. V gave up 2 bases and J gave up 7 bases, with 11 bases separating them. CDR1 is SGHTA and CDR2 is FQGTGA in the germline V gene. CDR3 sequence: CASSLAGRVGELFF. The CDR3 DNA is TGTGCCAGCAGCTTAGCGGGCCGAGTCGGGGAGCTGTTTTTT.

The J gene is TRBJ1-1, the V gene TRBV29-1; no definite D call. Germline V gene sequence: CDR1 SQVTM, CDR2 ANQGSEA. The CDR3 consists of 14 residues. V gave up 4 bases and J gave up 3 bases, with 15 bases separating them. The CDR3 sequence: CSVAQHPPYTEAFF. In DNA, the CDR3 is TGCAGCGTTGCGCAACATCCCCCTTACACTGAAGCTTTCTTT.

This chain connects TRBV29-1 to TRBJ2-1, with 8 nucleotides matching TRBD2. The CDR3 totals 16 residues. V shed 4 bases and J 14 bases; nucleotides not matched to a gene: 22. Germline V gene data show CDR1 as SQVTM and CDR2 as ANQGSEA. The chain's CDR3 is CSVVLQVEAGGPGEFF. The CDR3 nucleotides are TGCAGCGTTGTATTGCAGGTTGAGGCGGGAGGTCCCGGGGAGTTCTTC.

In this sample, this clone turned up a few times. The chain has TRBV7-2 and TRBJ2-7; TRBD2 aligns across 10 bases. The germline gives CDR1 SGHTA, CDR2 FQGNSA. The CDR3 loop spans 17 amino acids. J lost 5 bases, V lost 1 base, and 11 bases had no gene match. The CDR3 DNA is TGTGCCAGCAGCTTAGAGTCCGCTAGCGGGAGAACCCACGAGCAGTACTTC. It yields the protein CASSLESASGRTHEQYF.

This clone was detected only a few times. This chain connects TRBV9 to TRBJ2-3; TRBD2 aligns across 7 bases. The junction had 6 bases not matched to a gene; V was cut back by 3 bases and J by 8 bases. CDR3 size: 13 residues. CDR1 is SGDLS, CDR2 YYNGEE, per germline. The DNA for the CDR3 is TGTGCCAGCAGCGCGGGAACGGGAGGTACGCAGTATTTT. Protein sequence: CASSAGTGGTQYF.

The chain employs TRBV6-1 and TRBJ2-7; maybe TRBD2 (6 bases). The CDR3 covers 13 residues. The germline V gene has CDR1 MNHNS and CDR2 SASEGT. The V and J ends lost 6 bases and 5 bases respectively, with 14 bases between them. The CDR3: CASRPKGLDEQYF. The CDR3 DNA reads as TGTGCCAGCAGACCCAAGGGACTGGACGAGCAGTACTTC.

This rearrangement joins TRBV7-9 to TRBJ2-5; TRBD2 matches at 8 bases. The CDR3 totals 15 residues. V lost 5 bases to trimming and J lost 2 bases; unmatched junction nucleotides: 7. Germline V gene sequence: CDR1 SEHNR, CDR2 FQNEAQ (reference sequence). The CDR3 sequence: CASSLAAGGQETQYF. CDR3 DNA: TGTGCCAGCAGCCTGGCGGCGGGAGGTCAAGAGACCCAGTACTTC.

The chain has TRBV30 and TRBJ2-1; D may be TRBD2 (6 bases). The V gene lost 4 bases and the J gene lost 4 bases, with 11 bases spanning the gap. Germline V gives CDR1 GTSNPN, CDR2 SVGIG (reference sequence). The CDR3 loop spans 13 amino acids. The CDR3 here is CAWKPGAYNEQFF. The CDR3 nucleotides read TGTGCCTGGAAACCGGGAGCATACAATGAGCAGTTCTTC.

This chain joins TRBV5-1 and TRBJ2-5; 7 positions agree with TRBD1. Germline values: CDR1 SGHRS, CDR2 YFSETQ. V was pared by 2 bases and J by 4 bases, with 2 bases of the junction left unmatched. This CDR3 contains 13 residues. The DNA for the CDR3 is TGCGCCAGCAGCTTAGGGGGCGCAGAGACCCAGTACTTC. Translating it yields CASSLGGAETQYF.

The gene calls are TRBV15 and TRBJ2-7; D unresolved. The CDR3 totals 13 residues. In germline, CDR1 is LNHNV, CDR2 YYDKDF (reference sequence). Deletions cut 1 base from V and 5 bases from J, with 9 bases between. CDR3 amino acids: CATSRVGLDEQYF. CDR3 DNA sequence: TGTGCCACCAGCAGAGTAGGCCTAGACGAGCAGTACTTC.

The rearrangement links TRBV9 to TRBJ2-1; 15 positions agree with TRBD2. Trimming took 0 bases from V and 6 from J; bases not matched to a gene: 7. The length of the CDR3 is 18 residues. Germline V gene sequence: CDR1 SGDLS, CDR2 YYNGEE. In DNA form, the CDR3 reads TGTGCCAGCAGCGTAGGGACTAGCGGGAGGGCCGGGGGCAATGAGCAGTTCTTC. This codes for CASSVGTSGRAGGNEQFF. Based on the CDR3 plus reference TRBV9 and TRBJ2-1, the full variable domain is DSGVTQTPKHLITATGQRVTLRCSPRSGDLSVYWYQQSLDQGLQFLIQYYNGEERAKGNILERFSAQQFPDLHSELNLSSLELGDSALYFCASSVGTSGRAGGNEQFFGPGTRLTVL.

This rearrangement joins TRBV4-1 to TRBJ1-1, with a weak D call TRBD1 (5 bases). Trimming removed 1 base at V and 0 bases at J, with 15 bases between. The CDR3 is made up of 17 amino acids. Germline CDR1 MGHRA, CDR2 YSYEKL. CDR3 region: CASSQGSSRTLNTEAFF. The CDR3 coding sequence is TGCGCCAGCAGCCAAGGTTCTAGTAGGACATTGAACACTGAAGCTTTCTTT.

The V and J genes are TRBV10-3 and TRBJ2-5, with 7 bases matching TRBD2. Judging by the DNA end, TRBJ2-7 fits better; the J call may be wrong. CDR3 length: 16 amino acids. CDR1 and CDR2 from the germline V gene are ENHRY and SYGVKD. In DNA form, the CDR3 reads TGTGCCATCAGTGAGTACCCGGGACTATCAAAAGACGAGCAGTACTTC. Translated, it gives CAISEYPGLSKDEQYF.

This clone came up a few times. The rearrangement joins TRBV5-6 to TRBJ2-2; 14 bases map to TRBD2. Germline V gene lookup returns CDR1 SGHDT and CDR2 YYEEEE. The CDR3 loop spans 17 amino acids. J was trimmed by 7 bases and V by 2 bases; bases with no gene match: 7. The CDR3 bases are TGTGCCAGCAGCTTCGGACTAGCGGGAGGCGTTATCGGGGAGCTGTTTTTT. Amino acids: CASSFGLAGGVIGELFF.

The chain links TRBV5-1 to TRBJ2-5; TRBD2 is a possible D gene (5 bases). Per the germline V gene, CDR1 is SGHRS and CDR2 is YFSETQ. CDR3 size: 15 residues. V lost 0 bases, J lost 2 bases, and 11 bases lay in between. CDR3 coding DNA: TGCGCCAGCAGCTTGGGGGGTGAGGGTCAAGAGACCCAGTACTTC. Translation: CASSLGGEGQETQYF.